This entry concerns a single TCR beta chain. The antigen it recognizes is unknown. Base qualities are not provided; no much larger clone lies one nucleotide away. The cohort comprised under 700 healthy bone marrow donors. All cohort members were sampled while nominally healthy, although unrecorded immune exposures were likely present. The donor tested CMV seronegative and was one of the 352 seronegative cohort members. A peripheral blood sample was provided by each donor, and peripheral blood mononuclear cells were used for TCR beta sequencing. The Qiagen DNeasy Blood Extraction Kit was used to extract genomic DNA from the blood cell samples. The entry originates in a study of cytomegalovirus exposure and HLA in healthy donors (dated by TCRdb to between 2016 and 2019). Background for the entire study: An earlier analysis of some 500 of the donors reported 250 to 300 Gb of sequence data and 120 million or so unique TCR beta sequences from about 179 million T cells. Both class I and class II loci were covered by HLA typing, at four-digit resolution. Along with the approximately 700-subject first cohort, a separate validation cohort of around 110 different subjects was used. To predict cytomegalovirus infection status, the study brought together high-throughput TCR immunosequencing, statistical association of individual TCRs with disease status, and machine learning. An earlier analysis of around 540 of the donors applied high-throughput TCR beta sequencing to assess whether each TCR beta V gene segment acted as functional or pseudogenic. The study aimed to test whether signatures of past pathogen exposure could be identified by cataloging public T cell receptors. All discovery cohort repertoires had been generated using a single sequencing platform. An early release covering just under 650 HLA-typed donors comprised approximately 300 gigabases of sequencing data and around 80 million unique TCR sequences. The later analysis used no new phenotypic data to find candidate immune exposures, relying instead on TCR beta sequences and their occurrence across donors. The genetic ancestry cluster associated with self-reported Caucasian donors included 65% to 90% of the roughly 380 genotyped donors. Donor age, sex, ethnicity and CMV serostatus were compiled together with the repertoire data. Among almost 400 genotyped donors of the cohort, an average of around 240,000 unique TCR beta nucleotide sequences were sequenced per donor, roughly 20% of them non-productive. The study profiled the T cell repertoires of around 700 subjects by immunosequencing and related them to cytomegalovirus serostatus. A later genetic analysis took genome-wide SNP genotypes for about 65% of the 666 donors and used that subset as a discovery cohort. Typing coverage differed by locus: A, B, C, DRB1 and DQB1 were typed in about 620-640 donors, DQA1 in about 510, DPA1 in nearly 610, and DPB1 in approximately 450. Four or five DR-DQ haplotypes were treated as single units for association and clustering because of strong linkage in the cohort. To study patterns of TCR occurrence, a later analysis re-analyzed previously published TCR beta repertoires from around 660 donors and added high-resolution HLA genotyping. The investigation overall reported the following: According to the authors, the approach could potentially be generalized to other disease states and immunological phenotypes. At a false discovery rate of 0.05, a later analysis linked some 17,000 TCR beta sequences to specific HLA alleles. A later analysis found that most CMV-associated TCR beta chains appeared HLA-restricted, with HLA associations seemingly driven largely by CMV exposure. Compared with equally common non-associated chains, HLA-associated TCR beta chains in a later analysis were more clonally expanded and had lower generation probabilities. This cohort had only TCR beta chains sequenced, and the lack of alpha or paired-chain data limited which features could be detected. Assigning TCR associations to individual alleles was difficult when HLA alleles, especially DR and DQ, strongly co-occurred. The classifier was reported to diagnose cytomegalovirus status with high specificity and sensitivity in both the original cohort and the validation cohort. Linkage disequilibrium might explain the correlated functional status among segregating V segments, but an unknown experimental factor could not be ruled out. Some IMGT-functional V segments, including TRBV6-2 and TRBV6-3, could not be distinguished by the 87-base-pair reads and were therefore excluded. In the study, approximately 160 TCR beta chains were listed as associated with cytomegalovirus. In vitro tests confirmed that three of the cytomegalovirus-associated TCR beta chains recognize cytomegalovirus antigens. A further reported finding was that TCR beta sequences accurately predicted the HLA-A and HLA-B alleles for most subjects in the first cohort. A later analysis reported that several top co-occurrence clusters appeared linked to parvovirus B19, influenza, CMV and Epstein-Barr virus. Compared with the approximately 600-donor mean, donors in an Asian-associated ancestry cluster had fewer N-insertions in productive TCRs, according to a later genetic analysis. Because counts were too low, seventeen rarely observed V segments, including chromosome 9 orphons, were excluded from the earlier analysis of a few hundred of the donors. Broadly in line with IMGT annotations, most TCR beta V segments showed up in productive rearrangements about 87% or about 30% of the time in an earlier analysis of 587 of the donors. Because HLA typing was missing for some donors at each locus, association tests included only the typed subset. The presence/absence analyses assumed that sequencing depth was roughly uniform across donors, and that assumption may not be true. Immune exposure information for the cohort was limited to CMV serostatus. A group of highly shared sequence variants was considered likely to be a technical artifact of the sequencing pipeline. Across donors, most TCR sequences were observed very rarely, whereas some public TCRs were present in many individuals. In a later analysis, the rate of TCR association differed among HLA loci, with DRB1 alleles having the most associated TCRs and HLA-C alleles having the fewest. In a later genetic analysis, a missense DCLRE1C variant was associated with V-gene and J-gene trimming of TCR beta chains, and the association was replicated in an independent cohort.

V and J lose 3 bases and 5 bases, and a span of 13 bases separates them. For CDR1 and CDR2, the germline V gene lists KGHSH and LQKENI. Measured from the cysteine to the phenylalanine, the CDR3 is 14 residues long. The only DNA kept is the CDR3, 42 bases in frame from the first base. Library preparation employed the immunoSEQ multiplex PCR assay. The multiplex PCR relied on a mix of 60 forward primers for TCR Vbeta segments and 13 reverse primers for TCR Jbeta segments. A multiplex PCR assay on genomic DNA amplified the CDR3 region of rearranged TCR beta genes. The amplified TCR beta libraries were sequenced on the Illumina HiSeq System as 87-base-pair reads. For the original study's pipeline: In a later analysis, 77 million or so unique TCR beta chains were counted across the roughly 670 repertoires, and around 11 million of these chains were shared by at least two donors. To remove PCR and sequencing errors, raw reads were error-corrected and collapsed into unique sequences using a nearest-neighbor algorithm that merged closely related sequences. CDR3 sequences were aligned to IMGT reference sequences to assign V, D and J gene segments. For a sequence to be retained, at least a six-nucleotide match to both a V gene segment and a J gene segment was required. Rearrangements were called productive when the CDR3 lacked stop codons and stayed in frame with V and J; all others were non-productive. CDR3 was defined by IMGT convention, running from the second conserved V-encoded cysteine to the conserved J-encoded phenylalanine. The earlier analysis of a few hundred of the donors excluded sequences that lacked an unambiguous match to a single V gene segment. An earlier analysis of a few hundred of the donors classified V segments as functional when productive rearrangements were above 56.7% and as segregating when the standard deviation between donors was above 5%. A statistical classification framework was built for diagnosing cytomegalovirus status from the catalog of TCR beta chain sequences. In a later analysis, V and J genes were assigned by comparing TCR nucleotide sequences against IMGT/GENE-DB human TR gene sequences. The TCRdist pipeline was used in a later analysis to assign CDR3 sequences and most-parsimonious VDJ recombination scenarios. In a later analysis, each TCR beta chain was defined by its CDR3 amino acid sequence together with its V-gene family, and reads without a unique V-gene family were excluded. To address suspected cross-contamination and a sequencing artifact, a later analysis removed 592 highly shared, low-generation-probability nucleotide sequences. In a later analysis, a clonal expansion index was calculated for each public chain from normalized within-repertoire ranks of inferred template counts. In a later analysis, generation probabilities were computed using a VDJ recombination model fitted to out-of-frame rearrangements, and the results were checked against IGoR. Hypergeometric tests were used in a later analysis to score TCR-TCR, TCR-HLA and TCR-CMV co-occurrence, with a repertoire-size bias correction applied to the TCR pairs. In a later analysis, false discovery rates were estimated by permuting HLA or CMV assignments 20 times. In a later analysis, co-occurring TCRs were grouped with DBSCAN, and TCRdist sequence similarity was added when clustering was performed within HLA-allele-positive subsets. For co-occurrence clustering, repertoires with fewer than 30,000 or more than 120,000 public chains were excluded, along with five or six repertoires with anomalous nucleotide sharing. TCRdb's version of the immuneACCESS table is confined to in-frame rearrangements and falls short of the full clone set. An unresolved V gene accounts for under half of the shortfall where checked; the remainder is of unknown origin. V, J and clone size derive from that table, while D and trimming were established from the DNA sequence. This sample is represented by some 100,000 clones; 70% to 80% of them were singletons. The leading ten clones occupy roughly 2.5% of the sample.

The sample taken for sequencing was PBMCs. The sequence is built from TRBV18 and TRBJ1-2, with no confidently assigned D gene. This receptor was identified in a female donor in good health and CMV-seronegative. The DNA reads as follows: TGTGCCAGCTCACCGAATTTCACTCCATATGGCTACACCTTC. This is translated as CASSPNFTPYGYTF.